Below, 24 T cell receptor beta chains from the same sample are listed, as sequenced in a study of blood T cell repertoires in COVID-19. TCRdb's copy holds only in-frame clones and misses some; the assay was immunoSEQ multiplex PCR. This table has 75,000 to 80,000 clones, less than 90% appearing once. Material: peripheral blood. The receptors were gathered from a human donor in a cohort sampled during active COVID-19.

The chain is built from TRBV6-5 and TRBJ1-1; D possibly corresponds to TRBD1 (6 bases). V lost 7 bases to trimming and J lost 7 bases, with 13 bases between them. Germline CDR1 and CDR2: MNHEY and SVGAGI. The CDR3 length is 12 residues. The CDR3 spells CASTNGGVEAFF. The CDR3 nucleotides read TGTGCCAGCACAAATGGGGGCGTTGAAGCTTTCTTT.

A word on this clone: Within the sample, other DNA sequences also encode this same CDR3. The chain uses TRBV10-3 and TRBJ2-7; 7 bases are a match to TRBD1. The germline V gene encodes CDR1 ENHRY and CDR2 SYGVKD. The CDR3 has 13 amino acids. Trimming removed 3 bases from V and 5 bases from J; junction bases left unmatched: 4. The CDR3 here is CAISERGQDEQYF. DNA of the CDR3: TGTGCCATCAGTGAAAGGGGGCAGGACGAGCAGTACTTC.

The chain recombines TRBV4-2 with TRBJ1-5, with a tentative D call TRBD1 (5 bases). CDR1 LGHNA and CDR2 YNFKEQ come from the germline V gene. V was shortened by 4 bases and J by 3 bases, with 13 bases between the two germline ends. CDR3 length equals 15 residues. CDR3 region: CASSPRATDNQPQHF. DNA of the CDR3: TGTGCCAGCAGCCCCCGAGCGACAGACAATCAGCCCCAGCATTTT.

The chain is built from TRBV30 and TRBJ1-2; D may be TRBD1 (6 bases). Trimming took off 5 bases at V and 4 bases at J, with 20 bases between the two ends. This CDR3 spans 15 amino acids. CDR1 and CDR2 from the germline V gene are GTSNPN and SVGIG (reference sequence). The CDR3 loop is CAWDAGNREGYGYTF. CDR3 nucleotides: TGTGCCTGGGATGCCGGGAACAGGGAAGGCTATGGCTACACCTTC.

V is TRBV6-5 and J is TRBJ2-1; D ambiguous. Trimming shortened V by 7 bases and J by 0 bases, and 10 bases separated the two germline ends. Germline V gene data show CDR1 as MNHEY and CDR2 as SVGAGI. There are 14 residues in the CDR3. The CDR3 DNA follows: TGTGCCAGCACCCTCCTGAGCTCCTACAATGAGCAGTTCTTC. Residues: CASTLLSSYNEQFF.

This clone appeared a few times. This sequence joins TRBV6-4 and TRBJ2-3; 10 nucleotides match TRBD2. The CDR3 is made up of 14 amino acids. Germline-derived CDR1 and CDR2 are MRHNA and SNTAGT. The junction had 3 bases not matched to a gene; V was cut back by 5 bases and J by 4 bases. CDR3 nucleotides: TGTGCCAGCAGTAGCGGGGGGGATTCAGATACGCAGTATTTT. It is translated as CASSSGGDSDTQYF.

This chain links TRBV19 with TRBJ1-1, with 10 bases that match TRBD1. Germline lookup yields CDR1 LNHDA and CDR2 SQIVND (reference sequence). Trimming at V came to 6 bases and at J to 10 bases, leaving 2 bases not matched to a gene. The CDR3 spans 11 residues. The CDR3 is CASSWDRGAFF. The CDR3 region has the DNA TGTGCCAGTAGCTGGGACAGGGGAGCTTTCTTT. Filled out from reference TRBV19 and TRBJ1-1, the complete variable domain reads DGGITQSPKYLFRKEGQNVTLSCEQNLNHDAMYWYRQDPGQGLRLIYYSQIVNDFQKGDIAEGYSVSREKKESFPLTVTSAQKNPTAFYLCASSWDRGAFFGQGTRLTVV.

The CDR3 region has the DNA TGTGCCAGCTCAGCGGGACAGGGCCTCTATGGCTACACCTTC. Translated, it gives CASSAGQGLYGYTF. The chain links TRBV18 to TRBJ1-2, with 9 bases lining up with TRBD1. Germline V lookup: CDR1 KGHSH, CDR2 LQKENI. V shed 5 bases and J 4 bases; nucleotides not matched to a gene: 5. The CDR3 is made up of 14 amino acids. The full variable domain, rest sourced from reference TRBV18 and TRBJ1-2, is NAGVMQNPRHLVRRRGQEARLRCSPMKGHSHVYWYRQLPEEGLKFMVYLQKENIIDESGMPKERFSAEFPKEGPSILRIQQVVRGDSAAYFCASSAGQGLYGYTFGSGTRLTVV.

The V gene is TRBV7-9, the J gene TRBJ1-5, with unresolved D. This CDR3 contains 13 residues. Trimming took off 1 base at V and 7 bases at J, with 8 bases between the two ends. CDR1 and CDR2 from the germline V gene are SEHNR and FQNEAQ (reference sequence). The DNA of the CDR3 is TGTGCCAGCAGCTTAGTCGGGAGCCAGCCCCAGCATTTT. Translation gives CASSLVGSQPQHF.

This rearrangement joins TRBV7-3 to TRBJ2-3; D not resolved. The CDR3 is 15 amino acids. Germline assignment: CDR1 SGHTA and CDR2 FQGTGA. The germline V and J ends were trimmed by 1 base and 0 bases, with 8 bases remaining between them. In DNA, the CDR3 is TGTGCCAGCAGCTTAAATCAACAGAGCACAGATACGCAGTATTTT. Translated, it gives CASSLNQQSTDTQYF.

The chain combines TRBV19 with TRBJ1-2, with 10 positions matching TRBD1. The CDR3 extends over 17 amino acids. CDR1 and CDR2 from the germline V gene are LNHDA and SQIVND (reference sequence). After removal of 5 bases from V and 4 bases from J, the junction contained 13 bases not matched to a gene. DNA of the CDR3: TGTGCCAGTAGTGTAAACACCGGGACAGGGGATTCCTATGGCTACACCTTC. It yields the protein CASSVNTGTGDSYGYTF.

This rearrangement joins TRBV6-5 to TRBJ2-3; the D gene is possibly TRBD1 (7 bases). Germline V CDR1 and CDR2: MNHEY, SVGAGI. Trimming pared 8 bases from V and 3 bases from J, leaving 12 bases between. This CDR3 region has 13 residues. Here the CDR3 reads CASRRGRTDTQYF. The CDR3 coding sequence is TGTGCCAGCCGGAGGGGGCGGACAGATACGCAGTATTTT.

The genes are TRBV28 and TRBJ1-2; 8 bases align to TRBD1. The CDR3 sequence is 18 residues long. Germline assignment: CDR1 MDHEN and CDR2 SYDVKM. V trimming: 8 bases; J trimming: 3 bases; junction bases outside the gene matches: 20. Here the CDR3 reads CASCHPRDRPLEYYGYTF. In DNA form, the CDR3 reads TGTGCCAGCTGCCACCCGCGGGACAGGCCCCTGGAGTACTATGGCTACACCTTC.

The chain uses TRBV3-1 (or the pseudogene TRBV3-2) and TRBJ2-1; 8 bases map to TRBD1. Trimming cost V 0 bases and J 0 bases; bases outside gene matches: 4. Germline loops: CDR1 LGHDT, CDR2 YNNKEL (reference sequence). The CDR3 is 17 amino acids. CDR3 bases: TGTGCCAGCAGCCAAGAAAGGGGGACAGGCTCCTACAATGAGCAGTTCTTC. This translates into CASSQERGTGSYNEQFF.

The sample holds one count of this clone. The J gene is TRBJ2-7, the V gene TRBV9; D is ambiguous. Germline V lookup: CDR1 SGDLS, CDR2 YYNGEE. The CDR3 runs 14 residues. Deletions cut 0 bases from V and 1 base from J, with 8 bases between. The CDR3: CASSVAPRSYEQYF. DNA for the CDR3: TGTGCCAGCAGCGTAGCTCCCAGATCCTACGAGCAGTACTTC. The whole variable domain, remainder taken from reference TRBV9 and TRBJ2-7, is DSGVTQTPKHLITATGQRVTLRCSPRSGDLSVYWYQQSLDQGLQFLIQYYNGEERAKGNILERFSAQQFPDLHSELNLSSLELGDSALYFCASSVAPRSYEQYFGPGTRLTVT.

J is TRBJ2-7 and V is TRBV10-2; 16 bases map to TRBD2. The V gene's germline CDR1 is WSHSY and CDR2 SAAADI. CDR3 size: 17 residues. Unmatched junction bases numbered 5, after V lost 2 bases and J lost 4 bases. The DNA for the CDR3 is TGCGCCAGCAGTGAGCCGGGGACTAGCGGGGGGGCGTACGAGCAGTACTTC. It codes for CASSEPGTSGGAYEQYF.

The CDR3 nucleotides read TGCGCCAGCAGTGATGGACAGGGACCGAGCTCTGGAAACACCATATATTTT. Amino acids: CASSDGQGPSSGNTIYF. This chain connects TRBV10-1 to TRBJ1-3, with TRBD1 matching 8 bases. CDR1 is WNHNN, CDR2 SYGVQD, per germline (reference sequence). The CDR3 is made up of 17 amino acids. V gave up 3 bases and J gave up 0 bases; unmatched junction bases: 7.

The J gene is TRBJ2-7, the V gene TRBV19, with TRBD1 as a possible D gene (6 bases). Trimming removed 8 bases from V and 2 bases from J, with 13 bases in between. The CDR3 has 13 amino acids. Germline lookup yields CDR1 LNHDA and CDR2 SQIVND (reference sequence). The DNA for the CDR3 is TGTGCCAGTGCTGGACAGCGAACCTACGAGCAGTACTTC. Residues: CASAGQRTYEQYF.

The CDR3 bases are TGTGCCAGCCGGGCGGGGACCATCAATGAGCAGTTCTTC. Protein: CASRAGTINEQFF. The chain carries TRBV7-2 and TRBJ2-1; tentatively, D is TRBD2 (6 bases). Germline V lookup: CDR1 SGHTA, CDR2 FQGNSA. Trimming took 8 bases from V and 6 from J, leaving 14 bases between them. The CDR3 runs to 13 residues.

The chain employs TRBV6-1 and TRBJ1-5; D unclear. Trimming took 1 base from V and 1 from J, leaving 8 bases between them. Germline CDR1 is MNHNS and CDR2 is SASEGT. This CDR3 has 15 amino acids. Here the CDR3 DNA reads TGTGCCAGCAGTGAAGTGTATTTGAGCAATCAGCCCCAGCATTTT. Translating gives CASSEVYLSNQPQHF.

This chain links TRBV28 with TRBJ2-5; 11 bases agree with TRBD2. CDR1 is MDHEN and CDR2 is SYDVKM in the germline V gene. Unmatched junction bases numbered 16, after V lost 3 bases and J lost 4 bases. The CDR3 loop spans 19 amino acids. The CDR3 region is CASSFSRTLSGRARETQYF. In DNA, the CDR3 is TGTGCCAGCAGTTTTTCTCGTACCCTTAGCGGGAGGGCCAGAGAGACCCAGTACTTC.

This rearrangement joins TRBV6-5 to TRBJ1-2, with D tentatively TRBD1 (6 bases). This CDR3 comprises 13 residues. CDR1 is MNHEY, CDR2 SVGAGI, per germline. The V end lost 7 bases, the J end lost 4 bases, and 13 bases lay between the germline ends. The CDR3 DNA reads TGTGCCAGCATGAGGACAGATCTCTATGGCTACACCTTC. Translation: CASMRTDLYGYTF.

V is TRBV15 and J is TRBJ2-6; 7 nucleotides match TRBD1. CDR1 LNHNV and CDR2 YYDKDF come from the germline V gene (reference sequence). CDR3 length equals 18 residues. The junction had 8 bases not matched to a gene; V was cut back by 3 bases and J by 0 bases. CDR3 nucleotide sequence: TGTGCCACCAGCAGTGATTGGGGACAGAACTCTGGGGCCAACGTCCTGACTTTC. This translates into CATSSDWGQNSGANVLTF.

CDR3 loop: CSALAGVAYEQYF. CDR3 bases: TGCAGCGCACTAGCGGGAGTAGCTTACGAGCAGTACTTC. The V gene is TRBV29-1, the J gene TRBJ2-7, with 11 bases fitting TRBD2. There are 13 residues in the CDR3. Germline CDR1 and CDR2: SQVTM and ANQGSEA. V lost 7 bases and J lost 4; bases outside the gene matches: 6.